The rows below give T cell receptor beta chains drawn from one sample of a study of blood T cell repertoires in COVID-19. Only in-frame clones appear in the TCRdb table, and some are missing; sequencing was by immunoSEQ multiplex PCR. The sample has some 100,000 clones; 88% are singletons. Input material: peripheral blood. The origin of the receptors is a man aged 50-59 years with COVID-19, enrolled during active disease. The CDR3 runs from the conserved cysteine through the conserved F or W. Each record gives: clone size, D gene, J gene, V gene, CDR3 DNA, CDR3 protein. A D gene is named only where the DNA matches it firmly. Clone sizes are given selectively: once, few, many, or a class where the clone is expanded.

>once|TRBD2|TRBJ2-1|TRBV12-5
TGTGCTACGGGACGGGGGGTCCAGGATGAGCAGTTCTTC
CATGRGVQDEQFF
>-|-|TRBJ2-1|TRBV12-3/TRBV12-4
TGTGCCAGCAGCCAGGGTACGTTTACTGAGCAGTTCTTC
CASSQGTFTEQFF
>-|TRBD2|TRBJ2-7|TRBV4-1
TGCGCCAGCAGCCAAGATAGGCTAGCGGGGGGCTACGAGCAGTACTTC
CASSQDRLAGGYEQYF
>-|-|TRBJ1-5|TRBV9
TGTGCCAGCAGCGTAGGAGGTAGGAGCAATCAGCCCCAGCATTTT
CASSVGGRSNQPQHF
>-|TRBD2|TRBJ2-1|TRBV5-4
TGTGCCAGCAGCTTGGCTCTAGCGGGGGGCAATGAGCAGTTCTTC
CASSLALAGGNEQFF
>-|-|TRBJ2-2|TRBV3-1/TRBV3-2
TGTGCCAGCAGCCAAGTCCGTATCAGTTTCACCGGGGAGCTGTTTTTT
CASSQVRISFTGELFF
>-|TRBD1|TRBJ1-2|TRBV6-6
TGTGCCAGCCGATACAGGGGACAGGGGAGAAGTACCTTC
CASRYRGQGRSTF
>-|TRBD2|TRBJ2-3|TRBV4-2
TGTGCCAGCAGCCAAGATAGGGCTAGCGGGGCAGATACGCAGTATTTT
CASSQDRASGADTQYF
>-|TRBD1|TRBJ2-1|TRBV7-3
TGTGCCAGCAGCTGGACAGGGTACGGTGAGCAGTTCTTC
CASSWTGYGEQFF
>-|TRBD1|TRBJ2-3|TRBV4-2
TGTGCCAGCAGCCAGGCGCCGGGACAGGGGTCAGATACGCAGTATTTT
CASSQAPGQGSDTQYF
>-|-|TRBJ2-5|TRBV13
TGTGCCAGCAGCTCCCTCATAGGGGCCTCTAAGGAGACCCAGTACTTC
CASSSLIGASKETQYF
>-|TRBD1|TRBJ1-2|TRBV7-3
TGTGCCAGCAGCGCCACAGGGGGCTATGGCTACACCTTC
CASSATGGYGYTF
>-|TRBD1|TRBJ2-5|TRBV27
TGTGCCAGCAGTTCGCGGACAGGGGGCTTTTCGAGGATGGAGACCCAGTACTTC
CASSSRTGGFSRMETQYF
>-|TRBD2|TRBJ2-7|TRBV4-2
TGTGCCAGCAGCCTACTCCCTCGCGGGGGGTACTCCTACGAGCAGTACTTC
CASSLLPRGGYSYEQYF
>-|TRBD1|TRBJ1-1|TRBV7-9
TGTGCCAGCAGCCCCCCCGACAGGGGCTCTGAAGCTTTCTTT
CASSPPDRGSEAFF
>-|-|TRBJ1-1|TRBV27
TGTGCCAGCAGCCGCGGCAGCCTGAACACTGAAGCTTTCTTT
CASSRGSLNTEAFF
>-|TRBD1|TRBJ1-6|TRBV2
TGTGCCAGCAGAGTGGGGACAGGGACTTATAATTCACCCCTCCACTTT
CASRVGTGTYNSPLHF
>-|TRBD1|TRBJ2-2|TRBV7-2
TGTGCCAGCAGCTTAGCCGGGACAGGGAGGCGCACCGGGGAGCTGTTTTTT
CASSLAGTGRRTGELFF
>-|TRBD1|TRBJ1-3|TRBV5-1
TGCGCCAGCAGCTTGCCCCCCAGGACAGGATCATCCTCTGGAAACACCATATATTTT
CASSLPPRTGSSSGNTIYF
>once|TRBD2|TRBJ2-3|TRBV5-4
TGTGCCAGCAGCTTCCGACTAGCGGGGGGGAGCACAGATACGCAGTATTTT
CASSFRLAGGSTDTQYF
>-|-|TRBJ2-1|TRBV5-5
TGTGCCAGCAGCTTGGCGCAGCCCCAGGGTAATGAGCAGTTCTTC
CASSLAQPQGNEQFF
>-|-|TRBJ1-3|TRBV4-1
TGCGCCAGCAGTTTGGGGCCCAGGGACACCATATATTTT
CASSLGPRDTIYF
>-|TRBD1|TRBJ2-6|TRBV2
TGTGCCAGCAAGGCCTACAGGGGCCCTGGGGCCAACGTCCTGACTTTC
CASKAYRGPGANVLTF
>-|-|TRBJ1-3|TRBV5-1
TGCGCCAGCAGCGACAGAACTGGAAACACCATATATTTT
CASSDRTGNTIYF
>-|-|TRBJ1-2|TRBV5-1
TGCGCCAGCAGCTTGGCCGCCGCGGTCTTC
CASSLAAAVF
>-|TRBD2|TRBJ2-7|TRBV25-1
TGTGCCAGTGGGGAGGGTACCTACGAGCAGTACTTC
CASGEGTYEQYF
>-|-|TRBJ1-3|TRBV5-4
TGTGCCAGCAGCTTGGCCCCAGGATCTGGAAACACCATATATTTT
CASSLAPGSGNTIYF
>-|-|TRBJ1-5|TRBV19
TGTGCCAGTAGTATAATCCTAGGCAATCAGCCCCAGCATTTT
CASSIILGNQPQHF
>-|TRBD2|TRBJ2-7|TRBV6-5
TGTGCCAGCGCGACTAGCGTTGAAACCCAGGGCGAGCAGTACTTC
CASATSVETQGEQYF
>-|TRBD1|TRBJ2-7|TRBV19
TGTGCCAGTAATCCGACAGGGGCTTACGAGCAGTACTTC
CASNPTGAYEQYF
>once|-|TRBJ2-1|TRBV5-4
TGTGCCAGCAGCCCACTATCTGGGGGGTACAATGAGCAGTTCTTC
CASSPLSGGYNEQFF
>-|TRBD2|TRBJ2-1|TRBV14
TGTGCCAGCAGCCAAGATTCGGGGGGAACGTTTGGTGAGCAGTTCTTC
CASSQDSGGTFGEQFF
>once|-|TRBJ2-1|TRBV7-2
TGTGCCATCCAACCCCGGGGATACAATGAGCAGTTCTTC
CAIQPRGYNEQFF
>-|TRBD2|TRBJ2-7|TRBV4-3
TGCGCCAGCAGCCCCGATGTTCTAGCGGGTTATACCTACGAGCAGTACTTC
CASSPDVLAGYTYEQYF
>-|-|TRBJ2-2|TRBV12-3/TRBV12-4
TGTGCCAGCAGTTTGTATCTGACCGGGGAGCTGTTTTTT
CASSLYLTGELFF
>-|-|TRBJ2-1|TRBV7-9
TGTGCCAGCAGCTTTGCCGGGTTAGCGTCCGTCTCCTACAATGAGCAGTTCTTC
CASSFAGLASVSYNEQFF
>-|TRBD2|TRBJ2-1|TRBV18
TGTGCCAGCTCACCACCGCGGCTAGCGGGGAAGTTCTCCTACAATGAGCAGTTCTTC
CASSPPRLAGKFSYNEQFF
>-|-|TRBJ2-2|TRBV21-1
TGTGCCAGCATCACGCTCCGGGACAGGGTTTCTTCGAACACCGGGGAGCTGTTTTTT
CASITLRDRVSSNTGELFF
>once|-|TRBJ1-1|TRBV7-2
TGTGCCAGCAGCTTATTCGTGAACACTGAAGCTTTCTTT
CASSLFVNTEAFF
>-|TRBD1|TRBJ2-1|TRBV5-1
TGCGCCAGCACCCCGGGGGACAGGGGGGGAAACAATGAGCAGTTCTTC
CASTPGDRGGNNEQFF
>-|-|TRBJ1-5|TRBV20-1
TGCAGTGCTAGTTTTTCGGGTCTCCAGCATTTT
CSASFSGLQHF
>once|-|TRBJ1-4|TRBV3-1/TRBV3-2
TGTGCCAGCAGCTCCAGGGGCCGTACAACTAATGAAAAACTGTTTTTT
CASSSRGRTTNEKLFF
>-|-|TRBJ1-2|TRBV29-1
TGCAGCACCCGGGACAAGTCTAACTATGGCTACACCTTC
CSTRDKSNYGYTF
>few|TRBD1|TRBJ1-6|TRBV6-5
TGTGCCAGCACAGGACAGGGCGGTTCACCCCTCCACTTT
CASTGQGGSPLHF
>once|-|TRBJ1-2|TRBV14
TGTGCCAGCAGCCAAGATAGGGGCAGTTTGGGAAGCTACACCTTC
CASSQDRGSLGSYTF
>-|-|TRBJ2-7|TRBV2
TGTGCCAGCAGATTAAACTCCTACGAGCAGTACTTC
CASRLNSYEQYF
>-|-|TRBJ2-7|TRBV5-1
TGCGCCAGCAGCCCCGGGACAAACTCCTACGAGCAGTACTTC
CASSPGTNSYEQYF
>few|-|TRBJ1-1|TRBV30
TGTGCAAGGAGAGCGTTAGGGAACACTGAAGCTTTCTTT
CARRALGNTEAFF
>-|TRBD2|TRBJ2-1|TRBV7-7
TGTGCTAGCAGCTTAGCGGGCAGGGCCAATGAGCAGTTCTTC
CASSLAGRANEQFF
>-|TRBD1|TRBJ1-2|TRBV20-1
TGCAGTGCTAGTGCCGGGACAGAGATCTGGGAGTATGGCTACACCTTC
CSASAGTEIWEYGYTF
>-|-|TRBJ1-3|TRBV7-8
TGTGCCAGCAGCTTAGCGGAGGGACGATCTGGAAACACCATATATTTT
CASSLAEGRSGNTIYF
>-|-|TRBJ2-3|TRBV11-3
TGTGCCAGCAGCCAGCCGGACAGTTTGGGTACGCAGTATTTT
CASSQPDSLGTQYF
>-|TRBD2|TRBJ2-3|TRBV3-1/TRBV3-2
TGTGCCAGCAGAGGCGGGGGTTACACAGATACGCAGTATTTT
CASRGGGYTDTQYF
>-|TRBD2|TRBJ2-1|TRBV9
TGTGCCAGCAGCGTAGATAGCGGGGGGGCCTTGTATGAGCAGTTCTTC
CASSVDSGGALYEQFF
>-|-|TRBJ2-1|TRBV29-1
TGCAGCGTTGAAGATGAGGTAAGCTCCTACAATGAGCAGTTCTTC
CSVEDEVSSYNEQFF
>-|-|TRBJ1-3|TRBV19
TGTGCCAGTAGGGTGTTTGGAGGGGTCTCTGGAAACACCATATATTTT
CASRVFGGVSGNTIYF
>once|TRBD1|TRBJ1-4|TRBV7-6
TGTGCCAGCAGCTTAAGACAGGGAAGTTCCGAAAAACTGTTTTTT
CASSLRQGSSEKLFF
>-|-|TRBJ2-3|TRBV24-1
TGTGCCACCAGTGATTTGTGGGGGGAGACAGATACGCAGTATTTT
CATSDLWGETDTQYF